One and the same sample provided the 11 T cell receptor beta chains below, sequenced in a study of CD8 T cells in ankylosing spondylitis. Via MiXCR, TCRdb re-called the 5' RACE reads, giving one row per CDR3 protein. The sample records fewer than 500,000 distinct CDR3 sequences, 25% to 30% being singletons. These receptors have no identified antigens. Study outcomes and limitations: A TCR beta motif made of fewer than ten highly homologous variants seemed typical of ankylosing spondylitis blood.

Sequences were obtained from blood, either unsorted or a sorted T cell fraction (not recorded which). The source is a male donor with ankylosing spondylitis.

This clonotype turned up a few times. The CDR3 region has the DNA TGTGCCAGCAGCGCTACAGGGGCCCTTCGGCCCCAGCATTTT. Translated: CASSATGALRPQHF. The chain recombines TRBV12-3 or TRBV12-4 with TRBJ1-5, with 7 bases matching TRBD1. The CDR3 extends over 14 amino acids. V lost 6 bases and J lost 9; bases outside the gene matches: 11.

The CDR3 coding sequence is TGCGCCAGCAGCCAAGATGACAATCTAGCGGGAGAAGAATACAATGAGCAGTTCTTC. Encoded protein: CASSQDDNLAGEEYNEQFF. The V gene is TRBV4-1, the J gene TRBJ2-1; TRBD2 matches 10 bases. With 0 bases clipped from V and 4 bases from J, the junction kept 12 bases outside the gene matches. The CDR3 loop spans 19 amino acids. From germline, CDR1 is MGHRA and CDR2 YSYEKL.

This chain links TRBV13 with TRBJ2-5, with unresolved D. Trimming removed 5 bases from V and 3 bases from J, with 7 bases in between. The length of the CDR3 is 12 residues. Germline V lookup: CDR1 PRHDT, CDR2 FYEKMQ (reference sequence). The CDR3 coding sequence is TGTGCCAGCAGCGTCACAAAAGAGACCCAGTACTTC. Translated, it gives CASSVTKETQYF.

This chain connects TRBV3-1 to TRBJ2-2; D unresolved. CDR1 and CDR2 (germline): LGHDT, YNNKEL (reference sequence). The length of the CDR3 is 18 residues. The germline V and J ends were trimmed by 4 bases and 0 bases, with 18 bases remaining between them. The CDR3 DNA is TGTGCCAGCAGCCCAAACGCCCCCTGGGAACCGAACACCGGGGAGCTGTTTTTT. This gives the protein CASSPNAPWEPNTGELFF.

This clonotype was counted between two and nine times. CDR3 residues: CSVSGLAVSYNEQFF. The CDR3 DNA reads as TGCAGCGTCTCCGGGTTAGCGGTCTCCTACAATGAGCAGTTCTTC. J is TRBJ2-1 and V is TRBV29-1; possibly TRBD2 for D (6 bases). CDR3 length equals 15 residues. Germline CDR1 is SQVTM and CDR2 is ANQGSEA. V was pared by 6 bases and J by 0 bases, with 15 bases between.

V is TRBV7-9 and J is TRBJ1-1, with D perhaps matching TRBD1 (5 bases). CDR1 and CDR2 (germline): SEHNR, FQNEAQ (reference sequence). Trimming shortened V by 5 bases and J by 7 bases, and 8 bases separated the two germline ends. This CDR3 has 11 residues. This CDR3 is CASSPGVEAFF. CDR3 coding DNA: TGTGCCAGCAGCCCGGGGGTTGAAGCTTTCTTT.

V usage is TRBV3-1 and J usage is TRBJ1-3, with 8 bases matching TRBD1. The J segment lost 0 bases and the V segment lost 7 bases, leaving 8 bases of the junction unmatched. Germline CDR1 is LGHDT and CDR2 is YNNKEL (reference sequence). This CDR3 region has 16 residues. The CDR3 nucleotides are TGTGCCAGCACCCAGTCCGACAGGGGCTCTGGAAACACCATATATTTT. Its translation is CASTQSDRGSGNTIYF.

Many counts were recorded for this clonotype. The chain employs TRBV12-3 or TRBV12-4 and TRBJ2-1; perhaps TRBD2 as D (5 bases). The CDR3 spans 14 residues. V lost 3 bases, J lost 5 bases, and 11 bases lay in between. The CDR3 sequence: CASSLGGRDNEQFF. The CDR3 nucleotides read TGTGCCAGCAGTTTGGGCGGGCGGGACAATGAGCAGTTCTTC.

The chain combines TRBV5-1 with TRBJ1-4, with 7 bases matching TRBD1. CDR1 is SGHRS and CDR2 is YFSETQ in the germline V gene. The CDR3 has 17 residues. V was clipped by 1 base and J by 0 bases; unmatched bases: 6. The DNA of the CDR3 is TGCGCCAGCAGCTTGAGGGGACAGCAGTCAACTAATGAAAAACTGTTTTTT. Translation: CASSLRGQQSTNEKLFF.

This clonotype was observed many times. The chain employs TRBV7-9 and TRBJ1-5, with D possibly being TRBD1 (6 bases). V lost 4 bases and J 4 bases, leaving 8 bases between the germline ends. CDR3 length equals 13 residues. CDR1 is SEHNR and CDR2 is FQNEAQ in the germline V gene (reference sequence). The CDR3 sequence is CASSYGQNQPQHF. Written as DNA, the CDR3 is TGTGCCAGCAGCTACGGACAGAATCAGCCCCAGCATTTT.

The J gene is TRBJ1-1, the V gene TRBV10-3, with D unclear. Trimming took off 8 bases at V and 3 bases at J, with 7 bases between the two ends. In germline, CDR1 is ENHRY, CDR2 SYGVKD. This CDR3 is built from 11 residues. CDR3 amino acids: CAIGQDTEAFF. The CDR3 DNA sequence: TGTGCCATCGGGCAAGACACTGAAGCTTTCTTT.